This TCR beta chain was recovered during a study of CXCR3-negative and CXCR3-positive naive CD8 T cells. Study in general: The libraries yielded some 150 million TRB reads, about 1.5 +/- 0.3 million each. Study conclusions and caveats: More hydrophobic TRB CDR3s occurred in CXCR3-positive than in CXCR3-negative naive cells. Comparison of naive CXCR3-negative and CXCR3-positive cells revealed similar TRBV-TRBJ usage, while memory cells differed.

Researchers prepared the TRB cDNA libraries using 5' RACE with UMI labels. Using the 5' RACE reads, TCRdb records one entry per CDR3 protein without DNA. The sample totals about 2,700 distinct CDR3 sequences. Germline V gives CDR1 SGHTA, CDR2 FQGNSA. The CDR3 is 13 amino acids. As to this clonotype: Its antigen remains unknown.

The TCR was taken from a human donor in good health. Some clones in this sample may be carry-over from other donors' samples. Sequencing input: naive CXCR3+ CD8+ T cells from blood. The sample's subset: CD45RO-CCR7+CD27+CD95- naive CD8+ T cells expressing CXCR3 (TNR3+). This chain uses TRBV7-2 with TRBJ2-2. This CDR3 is CASSSSIAGELFF.